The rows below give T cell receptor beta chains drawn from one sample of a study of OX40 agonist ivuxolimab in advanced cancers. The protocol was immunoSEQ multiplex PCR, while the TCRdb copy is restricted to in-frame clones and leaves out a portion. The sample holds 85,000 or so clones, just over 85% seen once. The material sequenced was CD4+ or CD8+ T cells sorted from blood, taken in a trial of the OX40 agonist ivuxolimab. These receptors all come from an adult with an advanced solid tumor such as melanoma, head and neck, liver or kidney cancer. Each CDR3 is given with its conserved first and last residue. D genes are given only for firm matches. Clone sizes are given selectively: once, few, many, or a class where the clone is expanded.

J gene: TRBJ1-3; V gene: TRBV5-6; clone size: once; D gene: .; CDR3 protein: CASSLYGAGGNTIYF; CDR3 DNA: TGTGCCAGCAGCTTGTACGGGGCAGGGGGAAACACCATATATTTT
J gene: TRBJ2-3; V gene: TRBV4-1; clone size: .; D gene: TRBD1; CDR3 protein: CASSQDRGRVGTDTQYF; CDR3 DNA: TGCGCCAGCAGCCAAGACAGGGGGCGGGTCGGCACAGATACGCAGTATTTT
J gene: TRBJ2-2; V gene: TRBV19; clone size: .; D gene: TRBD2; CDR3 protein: CASSIYGTSGGTGELFF; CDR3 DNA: TGTGCCAGTAGTATTTATGGGACTAGCGGGGGGACCGGGGAGCTGTTTTTT
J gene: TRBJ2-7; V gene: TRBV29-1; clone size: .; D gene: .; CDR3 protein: CSVGQHRDFYEQYF; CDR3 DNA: TGCAGCGTTGGCCAACACCGGGATTTCTACGAGCAGTACTTC
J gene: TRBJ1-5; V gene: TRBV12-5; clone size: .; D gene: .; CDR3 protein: CASGYFRDLWNNQPQHF; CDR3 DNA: TGTGCTAGTGGTTACTTTAGGGATCTGTGGAACAATCAGCCCCAGCATTTT
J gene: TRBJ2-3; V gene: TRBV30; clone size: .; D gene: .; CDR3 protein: CAWSKVDTQYF; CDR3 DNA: TGTGCCTGGAGTAAGGTAGATACGCAGTATTTT
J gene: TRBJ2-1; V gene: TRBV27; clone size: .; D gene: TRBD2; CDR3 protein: CASSFGWTGGRESNEQFF; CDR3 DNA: TGTGCCAGCAGTTTCGGGTGGACGGGGGGGCGGGAAAGCAATGAGCAGTTCTTC
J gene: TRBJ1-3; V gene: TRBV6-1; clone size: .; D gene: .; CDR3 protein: CASRSPSGPGNTIYF; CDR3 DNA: TGTGCCAGCAGGAGCCCTTCGGGCCCTGGAAACACCATATATTTT
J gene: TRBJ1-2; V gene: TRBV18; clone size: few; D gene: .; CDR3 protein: CASSPGQFGYTF; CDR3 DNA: TGTGCCAGCTCACCCGGACAGTTTGGCTACACCTTC
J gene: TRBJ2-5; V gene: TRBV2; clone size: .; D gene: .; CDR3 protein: CASIAGLGWRETQYF; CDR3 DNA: TGTGCCAGCATCGCGGGACTCGGGTGGCGGGAGACCCAGTACTTC
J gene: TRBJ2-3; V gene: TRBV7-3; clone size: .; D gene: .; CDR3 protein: CASSSPGQEGDTQYF; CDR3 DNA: TGTGCCAGCAGCTCTCCGGGACAAGAGGGGGATACGCAGTATTTT
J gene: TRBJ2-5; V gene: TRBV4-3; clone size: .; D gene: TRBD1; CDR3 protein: CASSQSGTGFGETQYF; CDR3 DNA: TGCGCCAGCAGCCAATCCGGGACAGGGTTCGGGGAGACCCAGTACTTC